Shown below are 14 T cell receptor beta chains from a single sample sequenced in a study of CD8 T cells in ankylosing spondylitis. General study results and limits: Made up of fewer than ten highly homologous variants, a TCR beta motif appeared characteristic of ankylosing spondylitis blood.

MiXCR, applied by TCRdb to the 5' RACE reads, yields one record per CDR3 protein. The sample records 200,000 to 250,000 distinct CDR3 sequences, 5.5% to 7.5% being singletons. What these receptors recognize is not known. The sample taken for sequencing was blood, either unsorted or a sorted T cell fraction (not recorded which). Source of these receptors: a male donor with ankylosing spondylitis.

This clonotype was seen only a few times. The rearrangement uses TRBV4-2 and TRBJ1-5; weak D call: TRBD1 (5 bases). The V end lost 1 base, the J end lost 6 bases, and 13 bases lay between the germline ends. Germline V gene lookup returns CDR1 LGHNA and CDR2 YNFKEQ. The CDR3 spans 15 residues. CDR3 DNA sequence: TGTGCCAGCAGCCAAGTTTCCGGGACGGGTCAGCCCCAGCATTTT. Translating gives CASSQVSGTGQPQHF.

This clonotype was seen many times. The chain recombines TRBV14 with TRBJ1-2; a weak D match, TRBD1 (6 bases). Germline V gene sequence: CDR1 SGHDN, CDR2 FVKESK. V was shortened by 1 base and J by 3 bases, with 12 bases between the two germline ends. The CDR3 sequence is 15 residues long. The CDR3 DNA is TGTGCCAGCAGCCAAGTCCGGGGGCAAGACTATGGCTACACCTTC. Its translation: CASSQVRGQDYGYTF.

This clonotype was counted between two and nine times. CDR3 protein: CASSNRRGREGTEAFF. In DNA form, the CDR3 reads TGTGCCAGCAGTAACCGTAGGGGCAGGGAAGGGACTGAAGCTTTCTTT. The chain is built from TRBV7-9 and TRBJ1-1, with D perhaps matching TRBD1 (5 bases). Trimming took 6 bases from V and 5 from J, leaving 22 bases between them. The CDR3 is 16 amino acids. CDR1 and CDR2 from the germline V gene are SEHNR and FQNEAQ (reference sequence).

This clonotype was seen many times. V usage is TRBV4-3 and J usage is TRBJ1-1; 8 positions match TRBD1. With 1 base clipped from V and 0 bases from J, the junction kept 4 bases outside the gene matches. The CDR3 is 16 residues long. Per germline, CDR1 LGHNA and CDR2 YSLEER. The CDR3 DNA sequence: TGCGCCAGCAGCCAAGGGACAGGGACCATGAACACTGAAGCTTTCTTT. Protein product: CASSQGTGTMNTEAFF.

This clonotype was picked up many times. The rearrangement uses TRBV15 and TRBJ1-1; maybe TRBD1 (5 bases). The CDR3 has 14 amino acids. Germline V gene lookup returns CDR1 LNHNV and CDR2 YYDKDF (reference sequence). V lost 6 bases and J lost 2, with 13 bases in between. The CDR3 DNA sequence: TGTGCCACCAGGCAGGGATTTGGTAACACTGAAGCTTTCTTT. Translation gives CATRQGFGNTEAFF.

This clonotype showed up many times. The rearrangement joins TRBV6-5 to TRBJ1-2, with D possibly being TRBD1 (5 bases). V dropped 2 bases and J dropped 10 bases, with 14 bases sitting between them. Per the germline V gene, CDR1 is MNHEY and CDR2 is SVGAGI. The length of the CDR3 is 13 residues. The CDR3 protein is CASSYVSGADYTF. Here the CDR3 DNA reads TGTGCCAGCAGTTACGTTTCCGGGGCTGACTACACCTTC.

The sample holds a few counts of this clonotype. The chain carries TRBV6-1 and TRBJ2-1; 9 bases line up with TRBD1. After removal of 6 bases from V and 3 bases from J, the junction contained 6 bases not matched to a gene. From germline, CDR1 is MNHNS and CDR2 SASEGT. This CDR3 contains 15 residues. CDR3 loop: CASRSDRGVYNEQFF. The CDR3 DNA sequence: TGTGCCAGCAGATCAGACAGGGGGGTCTACAATGAGCAGTTCTTC.

This clonotype showed up many times. The rearrangement uses TRBV20-1 and TRBJ1-2, with 9 bases fitting TRBD1. The V gene's germline CDR1 is DFQATT and CDR2 SNEGSKA (reference sequence). The trim removed 1 base at V and 8 bases at J, leaving 5 bases unmatched. The CDR3 is made up of 13 amino acids. The CDR3 nucleotides read TGCAGTGCTAGAGGGGACAGGGATGAAGGCTACACCTTC. Its translation is CSARGDRDEGYTF.

This clonotype came up a few times. V usage is TRBV7-9 and J usage is TRBJ2-5; no clear D gene. The CDR3 is 13 residues long. Trimming left V 5 bases short and J 3 bases short, with 10 bases between. Looked up from germline, CDR1 is SEHNR and CDR2 is FQNEAQ (reference sequence). CDR3 loop: CASSRSGKETQYF. The DNA of the CDR3 is TGTGCCAGCAGCAGGAGTGGAAAAGAGACCCAGTACTTC.

The rearrangement uses TRBV29-1 and TRBJ2-1, with TRBD2 as a possible D gene (7 bases). The CDR3 is made up of 12 amino acids. Per germline, CDR1 SQVTM and CDR2 ANQGSEA. DNA of the CDR3: TGCGCCATGGGGGCGGGAGAGCATGAGCAGTTCTTC. It is translated as CAMGAGEHEQFF.

The chain joins TRBV20-1 to TRBJ2-3; possible D gene TRBD2, 6 bases. The CDR3 consists of 13 residues. V lost 5 bases and J 6 bases, leaving 15 bases between the germline ends. CDR1 is DFQATT, CDR2 SNEGSKA, per germline (reference sequence). The CDR3 sequence is CSARPLAEDTQYF. The CDR3 nucleotides read TGCAGTGCTCGACCCTTAGCGGAGGATACGCAGTATTTT.

This clonotype was seen a single time. The CDR3 region has the DNA TGTGCCAGCACCTCAAAGTCGGAACCTCATCCTGGGGCCAACGTCCTGACTTTC. This encodes CASTSKSEPHPGANVLTF. V and J are TRBV21-1 and TRBJ2-6. TRBV21-1 is assigned pseudogene status. The CDR3 consists of 18 residues.

The genes are TRBV4-3 and TRBJ2-1; a weak D match, TRBD2 (6 bases). Trimming removed 5 bases at V and 9 bases at J, with 23 bases between. Germline loops: CDR1 LGHNA, CDR2 YSLEER. The CDR3 loop spans 16 amino acids. The CDR3 coding sequence is TGCGCCAGCAGCGCTAACCACCGAGGGCTAGCGAGTGAGCAGTTCTTC. Translating it yields CASSANHRGLASEQFF.

This clonotype has a count of ten or more. This sequence joins TRBV27 and TRBJ1-5, with no clear D. The V gene's germline CDR1 is MNHEY and CDR2 SMNVEV (reference sequence). Trimming took 6 bases from V and 1 from J, leaving 10 bases between them. The CDR3 contains 14 residues. Written as DNA, the CDR3 is TGTGCCAGCAGCGCCGGTGGGAGCAATCAGCCCCAGCATTTT. It translates to CASSAGGSNQPQHF.